Listed here are 10 T cell receptor beta chains from one sample, sequenced in a study of blood T cell repertoires in COVID-19. The repertoire was sequenced with immunoSEQ multiplex PCR; TCRdb's copy has only in-frame clones and lacks some. The repertoire holds almost 250,000 clones, with roughly 82% as singletons. The sample was peripheral blood. The origin of the receptors is a woman older than 75 with COVID-19, enrolled during active disease.

This sequence joins TRBV11-2 and TRBJ2-3; the D gene is possibly TRBD2 (6 bases). Trimming took 4 bases from V and 3 from J, leaving 20 bases between them. The CDR3 runs 17 residues. Germline V CDR1 and CDR2: SGHAT, FQNNGV. CDR3 residues: CASSSNSKRARTDTQYF. The CDR3 bases are TGTGCCAGCAGCTCGAATTCGAAGCGGGCGAGGACAGATACGCAGTATTTT. Supplemented by reference TRBV11-2 and TRBJ2-3, the full variable domain reads EAGVAQSPRYKIIEKRQSVAFWCNPISGHATLYWYQQILGQGPKLLIQFQNNGVVDDSQLPKDRFSAERLKGVDSTLKIQPAKLEDSAVYLCASSSNSKRARTDTQYFGPGTRLTVL.

V gene TRBV12-3 or TRBV12-4 combines with J gene TRBJ2-1; a possible D gene is TRBD1 (5 bases). Trimming shortened V by 5 bases and J by 11 bases, and 10 bases separated the two germline ends. This CDR3 is 11 amino acids long. The CDR3 nucleotides are TGTGCCAGCAGTCCCCGACAGAAGCAGTTCTTC. The encoded protein is CASSPRQKQFF.

This chain joins TRBV5-4 and TRBJ2-7; possible D gene TRBD1, 5 bases. This CDR3 has 13 amino acids. The germline gives CDR1 SGHNT, CDR2 YYREEE (reference sequence). Trimming cost V 7 bases and J 2 bases, with 13 bases left between them. CDR3 sequence reads: CASGQGVAYEQYF. The DNA of the CDR3 is TGTGCCAGCGGGCAGGGTGTGGCCTACGAGCAGTACTTC.

This clone was recorded only once. This sequence joins TRBV19 and TRBJ1-2, with D maybe TRBD1 (6 bases). This CDR3 is 14 amino acids long. Germline V gene data show CDR1 as LNHDA and CDR2 as SQIVND (reference sequence). Trimming cost V 7 bases and J 2 bases, with 14 bases left between them. Here the CDR3 DNA reads TGTGCCAGTATCCCCTCAGGGGCAAACTATGGCTACACCTTC. It codes for CASIPSGANYGYTF.

The CDR3 DNA follows: TGTGCCAGCAGTTTTCCGGGACAGGGGACCTATGGCTACACCTTC. Encoded protein: CASSFPGQGTYGYTF. The chain uses TRBV28 and TRBJ1-2, with 10 positions matching TRBD1. Germline V gives CDR1 MDHEN, CDR2 SYDVKM. The CDR3 covers 15 residues. The V gene end was trimmed by 3 bases and the J gene end by 4 bases; junction bases not matched to a gene: 5.

The J gene is TRBJ2-7, the V gene TRBV6-5, with TRBD2 as a possible D gene (6 bases). Germline assignment: CDR1 MNHEY and CDR2 SVGAGI. Between the trimmed V and J ends, which lost 5 bases and 5 bases, there was a span of 16 bases. The CDR3 has 14 residues. The CDR3 protein is CASSRVAAGNEQYV. In DNA form, the CDR3 reads TGTGCCAGCAGTAGGGTAGCGGCAGGTAACGAGCAGTACGTC.

This clone occurred a few times. This chain uses TRBV6-5 with TRBJ1-2; D not resolved. This CDR3 is 14 amino acids long. CDR1 and CDR2 (germline): MNHEY, SVGAGI. Trimming cost V 2 bases and J 6 bases, with 13 bases left between them. CDR3 region: CASSYGRSGDGYTF. The CDR3 bases are TGTGCCAGCAGTTACGGCAGGTCCGGGGATGGCTACACCTTC.

The CDR3 nucleotides read TGTGCCAGCAGCTTGGGACAGAAAAGCTCCTATAATTCACCCCTCCACTTT. Amino acids: CASSLGQKSSYNSPLHF. This rearrangement joins TRBV5-6 to TRBJ1-6; D possibly corresponds to TRBD1 (5 bases). Germline lookup yields CDR1 SGHDT and CDR2 YYEEEE. The length of the CDR3 is 17 residues. V lost 0 bases to trimming and J lost 0 bases, with 10 bases between them.

The genes are TRBV11-2 and TRBJ2-4, with unresolved D. The CDR3 is made up of 15 amino acids. Germline lookup yields CDR1 SGHAT and CDR2 FQNNGV. Trimming left V 4 bases short and J 1 base short, with 11 bases between. CDR3 bases: TGTGCCAGCAGCTCCGTTAGTAATGCCAAAAACATTCAGTACTTC. Residues: CASSSVSNAKNIQYF.

This chain joins TRBV18 and TRBJ1-4, with 12 bases matching TRBD1. CDR1 is KGHSH, CDR2 LQKENI, per germline. V lost 3 bases to trimming and J lost 6 bases; unmatched junction nucleotides: 5. The CDR3 is made up of 16 amino acids. The CDR3 loop reads CASSPPGQGAHEKLFF. DNA for the CDR3: TGTGCCAGCTCACCCCCGGGACAGGGGGCGCATGAAAAACTGTTTTTT.